This T cell receptor beta chain appears in the sequencing data of a study of blood T cell repertoires in COVID-19. Study-level background: COVID-19 samples, acute and convalescent, were from the United States, Italy and Spain.

In the original processing: Nucleated cell counts were estimated from reference gene primer amplification. Sequencing was performed with immunoSEQ multiplex PCR; in TCRdb, only in-frame clones are kept and a portion is missing. V and J calls and clone size follow that table, whereas D and trimming were derived from the DNA. Altogether 250,000 to 300,000 clones are present, 81% being singletons, with the ten largest covering about 2.9%. Germline V lookup: CDR1 SGHAT, CDR2 FQNNGV. V trimming: 1 base; J trimming: 2 bases; junction bases outside the gene matches: 0. The CDR3 extends over 16 amino acids. A note on this clone: Other nucleotide sequences in the sample specify the same CDR3.

The sequencing sample was made of peripheral blood. The V and J genes are TRBV11-2 and TRBJ2-5, with 14 bases that match TRBD2. The sequence came from a woman between 55 and 75 years old with active or convalescent COVID-19. CDR3 loop: CASSLGLAGGQETQYF. CDR3 DNA: TGTGCCAGCAGCTTAGGACTAGCGGGGGGGCAAGAGACCCAGTACTTC.